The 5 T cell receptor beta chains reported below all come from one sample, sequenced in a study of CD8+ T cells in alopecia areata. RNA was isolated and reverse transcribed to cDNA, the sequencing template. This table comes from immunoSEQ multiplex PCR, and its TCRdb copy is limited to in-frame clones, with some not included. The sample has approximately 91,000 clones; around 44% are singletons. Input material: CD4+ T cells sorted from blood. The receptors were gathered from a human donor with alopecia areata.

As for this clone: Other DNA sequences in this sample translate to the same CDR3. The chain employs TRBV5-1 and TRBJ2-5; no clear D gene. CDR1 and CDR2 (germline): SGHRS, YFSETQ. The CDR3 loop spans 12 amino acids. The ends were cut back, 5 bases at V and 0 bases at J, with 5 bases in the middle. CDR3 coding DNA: TGCGCCAGCAGTCTGGACCAAGAGACCCAGTACTTC. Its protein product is CASSLDQETQYF.

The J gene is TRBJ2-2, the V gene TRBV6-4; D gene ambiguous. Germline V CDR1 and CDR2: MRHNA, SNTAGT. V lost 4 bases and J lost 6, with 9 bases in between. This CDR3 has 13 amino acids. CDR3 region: CASSARGAGELFF. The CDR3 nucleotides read TGTGCCAGCAGTGCCAGAGGTGCCGGGGAGCTGTTTTTT.

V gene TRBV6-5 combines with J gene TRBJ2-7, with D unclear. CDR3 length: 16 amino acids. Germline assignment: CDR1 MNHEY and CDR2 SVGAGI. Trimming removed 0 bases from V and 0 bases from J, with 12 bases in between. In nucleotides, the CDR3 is TGTGCCAGCAGTTACTCAGGAACAGAGAGCTCCTACGAGCAGTACTTC. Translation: CASSYSGTESSYEQYF.

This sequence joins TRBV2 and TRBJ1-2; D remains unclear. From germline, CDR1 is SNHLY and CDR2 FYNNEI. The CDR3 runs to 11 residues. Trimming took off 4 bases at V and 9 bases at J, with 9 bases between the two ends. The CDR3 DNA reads TGTGCCAGCAGTGCCGAGGGAAGCTACACCTTC. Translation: CASSAEGSYTF.

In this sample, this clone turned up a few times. The CDR3 here is CASSPGGGALYEQYF. The CDR3 DNA follows: TGTGCCAGCAGCCCGGGGGGTGGCGCACTCTACGAGCAGTACTTC. V gene TRBV28 combines with J gene TRBJ2-7; 7 nucleotides match TRBD2. CDR3 length equals 15 residues. V trimming: 6 bases; J trimming: 3 bases; junction bases outside the gene matches: 11. Germline V gene sequence: CDR1 MDHEN, CDR2 SYDVKM. Variable domain in full (rest from reference TRBV28 and TRBJ2-7): DVKVTQSSRYLVKRTGEKVFLECVQDMDHENMFWYRQDPGLGLRLIYFSYDVKMKEKGDIPEGYSVSREKKERFSLILESASTNQTSMYLCASSPGGGALYEQYFGPGTRLTVT.